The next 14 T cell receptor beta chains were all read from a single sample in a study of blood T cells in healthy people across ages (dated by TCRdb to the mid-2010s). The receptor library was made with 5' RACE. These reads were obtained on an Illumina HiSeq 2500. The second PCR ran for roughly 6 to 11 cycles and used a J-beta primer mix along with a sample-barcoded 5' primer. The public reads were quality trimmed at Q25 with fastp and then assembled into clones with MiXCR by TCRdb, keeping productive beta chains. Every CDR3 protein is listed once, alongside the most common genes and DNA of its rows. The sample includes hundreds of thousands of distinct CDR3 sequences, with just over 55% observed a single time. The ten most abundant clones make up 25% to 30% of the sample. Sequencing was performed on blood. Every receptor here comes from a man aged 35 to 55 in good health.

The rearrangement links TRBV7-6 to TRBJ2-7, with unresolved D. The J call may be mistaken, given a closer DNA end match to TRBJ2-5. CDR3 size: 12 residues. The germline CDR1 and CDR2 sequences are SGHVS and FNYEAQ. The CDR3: CASSPEEETQYF. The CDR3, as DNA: TGTGCCAGCAGCCCGGAAGAAGAGACCCAGTACTTC.

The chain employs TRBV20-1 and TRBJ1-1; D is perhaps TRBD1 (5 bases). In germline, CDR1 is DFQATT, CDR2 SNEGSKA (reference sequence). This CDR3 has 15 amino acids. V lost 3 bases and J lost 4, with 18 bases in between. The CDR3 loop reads CSARRDSVMSTEAFF. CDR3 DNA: TGCAGTGCTAGGCGGGACTCAGTGATGAGCACTGAAGCTTTCTTT.

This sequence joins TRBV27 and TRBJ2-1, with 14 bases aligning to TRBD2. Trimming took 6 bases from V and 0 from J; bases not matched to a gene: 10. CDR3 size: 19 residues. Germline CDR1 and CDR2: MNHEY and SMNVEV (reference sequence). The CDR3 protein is CASRGGPGTSGSSYNEQFF. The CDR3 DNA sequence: TGTGCCAGCAGAGGAGGTCCAGGGACTAGCGGGAGCTCCTACAATGAGCAGTTCTTC.

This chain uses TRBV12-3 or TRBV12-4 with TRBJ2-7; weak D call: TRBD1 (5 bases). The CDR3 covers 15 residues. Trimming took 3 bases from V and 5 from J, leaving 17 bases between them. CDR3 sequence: CASSFPGPGSHEQYF. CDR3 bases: TGTGCCAGCAGTTTCCCCGGGCCAGGGTCCCACGAGCAGTACTTC.

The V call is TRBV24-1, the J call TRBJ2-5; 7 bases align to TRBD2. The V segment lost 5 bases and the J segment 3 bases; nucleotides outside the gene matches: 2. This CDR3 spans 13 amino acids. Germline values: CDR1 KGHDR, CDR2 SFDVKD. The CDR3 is CATSGGGEETQYF. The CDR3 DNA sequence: TGTGCCACCAGTGGGGGAGGGGAAGAGACCCAGTACTTC.

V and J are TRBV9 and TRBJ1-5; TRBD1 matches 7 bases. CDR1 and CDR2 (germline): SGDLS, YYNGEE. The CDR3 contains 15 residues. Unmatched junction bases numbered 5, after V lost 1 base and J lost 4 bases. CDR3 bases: TGTGCCAGCAGCGTATCAACAGGGGAAAATCAGCCCCAGCATTTT. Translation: CASSVSTGENQPQHF.

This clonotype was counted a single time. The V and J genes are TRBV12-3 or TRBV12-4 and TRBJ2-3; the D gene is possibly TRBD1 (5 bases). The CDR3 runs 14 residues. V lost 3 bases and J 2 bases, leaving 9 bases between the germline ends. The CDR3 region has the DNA TGTGCCAGCAGTTTGGGGCAGTACACAGATACGCAGTATTTT. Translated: CASSLGQYTDTQYF.

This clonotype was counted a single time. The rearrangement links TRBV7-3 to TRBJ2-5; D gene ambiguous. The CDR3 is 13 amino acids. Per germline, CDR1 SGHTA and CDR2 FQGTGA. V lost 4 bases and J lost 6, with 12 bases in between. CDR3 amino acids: CASSSLVGQTQYF. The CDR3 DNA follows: TGTGCCAGCAGCTCCCTGGTTGGCCAGACCCAGTACTTC. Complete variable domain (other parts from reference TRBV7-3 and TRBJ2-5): GAGVSQTPSNKVTEKGKYVELRCDPISGHTALYWYRQSLGQGPEFLIYFQGTGAADDSGLPNDRFFAVRPEGSVSTLKIQRTERGDSAVYLCASSSLVGQTQYFGPGTRLLVL.

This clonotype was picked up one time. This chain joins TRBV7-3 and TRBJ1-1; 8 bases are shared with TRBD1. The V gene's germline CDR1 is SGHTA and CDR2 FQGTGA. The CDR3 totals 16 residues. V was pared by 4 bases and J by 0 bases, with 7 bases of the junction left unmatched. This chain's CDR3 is CASSSGQGRMNTEAFF. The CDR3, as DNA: TGTGCCAGCAGCTCAGGACAGGGCAGGATGAACACTGAAGCTTTCTTT.

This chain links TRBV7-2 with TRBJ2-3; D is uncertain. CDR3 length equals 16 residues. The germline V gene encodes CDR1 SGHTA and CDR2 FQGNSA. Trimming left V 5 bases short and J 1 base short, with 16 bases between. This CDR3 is CASSPPSASGTDTQYF. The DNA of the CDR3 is TGTGCCAGCAGCCCTCCCAGCGCCTCGGGCACAGATACGCAGTATTTT.

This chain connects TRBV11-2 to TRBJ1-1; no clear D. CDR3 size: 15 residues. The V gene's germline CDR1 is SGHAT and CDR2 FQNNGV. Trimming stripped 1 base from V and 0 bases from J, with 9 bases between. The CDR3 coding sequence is TGTGCCAGCAGCTTAGGTCCGGGTATGAACACTGAAGCTTTCTTT. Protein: CASSLGPGMNTEAFF.

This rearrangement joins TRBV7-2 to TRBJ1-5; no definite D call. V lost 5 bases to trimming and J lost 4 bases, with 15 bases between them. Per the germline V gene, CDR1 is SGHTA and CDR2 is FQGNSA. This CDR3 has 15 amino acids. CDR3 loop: CASSVTLLGNQPQHF. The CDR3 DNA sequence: TGTGCCAGCAGCGTAACCCTGTTGGGGAATCAGCCCCAGCATTTT.

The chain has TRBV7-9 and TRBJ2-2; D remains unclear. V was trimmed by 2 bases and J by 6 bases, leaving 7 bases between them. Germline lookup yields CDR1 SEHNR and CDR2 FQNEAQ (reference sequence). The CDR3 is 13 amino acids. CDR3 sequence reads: CASSLMGAGELFF. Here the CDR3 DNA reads TGTGCCAGCAGCTTAATGGGTGCCGGGGAGCTGTTTTTT.

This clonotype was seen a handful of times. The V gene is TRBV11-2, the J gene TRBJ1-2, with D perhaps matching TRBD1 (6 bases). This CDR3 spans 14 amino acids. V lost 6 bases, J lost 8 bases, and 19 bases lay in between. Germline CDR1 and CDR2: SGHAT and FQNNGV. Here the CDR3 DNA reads TGTGCCAGCAGGTCCACCCGGGGGGCGGAAGGCTACACCTTC. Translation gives CASRSTRGAEGYTF.